A selection of T cell receptor beta chains follows, all from one sample in a study of blood T cell repertoires in COVID-19. Data came from immunoSEQ multiplex PCR; TCRdb stores just in-frame clones and leaves some out. This sample yields more than 75,000 clones, of which about 91% are seen a single time; 6.5% to 9.5% belongs to the top ten. The sequencing sample was made of peripheral blood. The receptors were sampled from a woman in her 70s with acute or convalescent COVID-19. CDR3s leave out the opening cysteine and the closing phenylalanine or tryptophan. The order of the fields is V gene, clone size, J gene, CDR3 protein. Size tells how often a clone was seen (once, few, many) or the class of an expanded clone, and some rows leave it out.

TRBV7-5,few,TRBJ1-2,VRSLGTAPNYGYT
TRBV28,.,TRBJ1-1,ASSLGDRGRTEAF
TRBV2,.,TRBJ1-2,ARGETGADGYT
TRBV19,.,TRBJ2-7,ASSMGTSGRYEQY
TRBV5-6,.,TRBJ2-3,ATNYGGTDTQY
TRBV6-5,.,TRBJ2-7,ASSYFSGVYEQY
TRBV28,.,TRBJ2-1,ASSERETYNEQF
TRBV6-1,.,TRBJ2-1,ASSEGGGGLDEQF
TRBV24-1,.,TRBJ2-1,ATSDFAGASYNEQF
TRBV10-2,.,TRBJ2-7,ASSRGTSGPYEQY
TRBV4-1,few,TRBJ1-4,ASEGQGNEKLF
TRBV30,.,TRBJ1-4,AWSRQGLGKLF
TRBV19,.,TRBJ2-7,ASSTTGGMSYEQY
TRBV24-1,.,TRBJ2-2,ATSDFGVNTGELF
TRBV6-1,few,TRBJ1-3,ASSEANRGYGNTIY
TRBV28,medium-sized,TRBJ1-2,ASSSTRVGEEHYGYT
TRBV19,.,TRBJ1-1,ASSIGSKGSTEAF
TRBV2,.,TRBJ1-1,ASGTDLMNTEAF
TRBV2,.,TRBJ2-7,ASSVDRAYEQY
TRBV11-2,.,TRBJ2-1,ASSARLTSGGNEQF
TRBV19,.,TRBJ2-3,ASSARTDTQY
TRBV3-1/TRBV3-2,.,TRBJ2-5,ASSQGKGDQETQY
TRBV25-1,.,TRBJ1-6,ASSGQGNSPLH
TRBV15,.,TRBJ1-5,ATSRDLQPQH
TRBV5-8,once,TRBJ2-7,ASSFGGSPFSYEQY
TRBV7-9,.,TRBJ1-1,ASSLTANTEAF
TRBV9,once,TRBJ2-5,ASSPPHGQVAETQY
TRBV3-1/TRBV3-2,.,TRBJ2-7,ASSPGQHYEQY
TRBV18,.,TRBJ2-1,ASSMGLAGALYNEQF
TRBV6-5,.,TRBJ1-2,ASSNPGTGHYGYT
TRBV7-6,.,TRBJ2-7,ASSPGTSGSREQY
TRBV6-5,once,TRBJ2-7,ASSGRGRYEQY
TRBV9,once,TRBJ2-7,ASSKGLAGVGEQY
TRBV10-3,.,TRBJ2-7,AISGGTTGHEQY
TRBV9,.,TRBJ2-7,ASSVGTGGPYEQY
TRBV19,.,TRBJ1-1,ASPGQGAGMNTEAF
TRBV29-1,.,TRBJ1-1,SVEVGGREAF
TRBV14,.,TRBJ1-1,ASSQETGVMNTEAF
TRBV5-1,.,TRBJ2-2,ASSPGLASTGELF
TRBV15,.,TRBJ1-5,ATSREVKTGASNQPQH
TRBV7-9,.,TRBJ1-1,ASSFTGSTAEAF
TRBV15,.,TRBJ2-1,ATSRDRAGAVYNEQF
TRBV3-1/TRBV3-2,.,TRBJ2-1,ASSQLSGGRFNEQF
TRBV7-9,.,TRBJ1-1,ASSFGYAEAF
TRBV24-1,.,TRBJ2-3,ATSGGLAGFTDTQY
TRBV7-2,.,TRBJ1-6,ASSLTEANSPLH
TRBV4-2,.,TRBJ2-7,ASSQEGTGEQY